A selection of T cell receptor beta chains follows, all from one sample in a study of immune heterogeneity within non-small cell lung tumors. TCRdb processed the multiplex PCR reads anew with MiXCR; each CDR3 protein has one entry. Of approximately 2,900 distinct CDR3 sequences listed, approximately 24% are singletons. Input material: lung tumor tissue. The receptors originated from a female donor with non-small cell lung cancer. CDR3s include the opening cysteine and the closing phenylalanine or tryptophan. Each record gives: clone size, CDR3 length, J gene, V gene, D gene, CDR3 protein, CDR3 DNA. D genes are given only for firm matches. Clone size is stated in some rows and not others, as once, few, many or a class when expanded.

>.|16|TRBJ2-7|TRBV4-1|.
CASSQYGTSRPYEQYF
TGCGCCAGCAGCCAATACGGGACTTCAAGACCCTACGAGCAGTACTTC
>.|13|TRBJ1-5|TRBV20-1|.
CSAPAGRDQPQHF
TGCAGTGCGCCCGCCGGCAGGGATCAGCCCCAGCATTTT
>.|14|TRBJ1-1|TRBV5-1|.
CASSSVAMNTEAFF
TGCGCCAGCAGCTCAGTTGCAATGAACACTGAAGCTTTCTTT
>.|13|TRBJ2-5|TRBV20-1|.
CSAGTLYQETQYF
TGCAGTGCTGGGACTTTGTATCAAGAGACCCAGTACTTC
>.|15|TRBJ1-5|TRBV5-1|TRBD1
CASSDGTGGGQPQHF
TGCGCCAGCAGCGATGGGACAGGGGGCGGTCAGCCCCAGCATTTT
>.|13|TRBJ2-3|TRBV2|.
CASMLKDTDTQYF
TGTGCCAGCATGCTGAAAGATACAGATACGCAGTATTTT
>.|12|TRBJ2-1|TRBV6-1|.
CASSSSGNEQFF
TGTGCCAGCAGCAGTAGCGGCAATGAGCAGTTCTTC
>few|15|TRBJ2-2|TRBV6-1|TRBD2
CASSTGTSDTGELFF
TGTGCCAGCAGCACCGGGACTAGCGACACCGGGGAGCTGTTTTTT
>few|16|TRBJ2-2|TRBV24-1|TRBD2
CATSDQTSGSPGELFF
TGTGCCACCAGTGATCAGACTAGCGGGAGCCCGGGGGAGCTGTTTTTT
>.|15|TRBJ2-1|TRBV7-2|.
CASTRDGGRYNEQFF
TGTGCCAGCACCCGAGACGGGGGGCGGTACAATGAGCAGTTCTTC
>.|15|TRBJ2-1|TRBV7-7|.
CASSPGRVGGNEQFF
TGTGCTAGCAGCCCTGGAAGAGTAGGGGGAAATGAGCAGTTCTTC
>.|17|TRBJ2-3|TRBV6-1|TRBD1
CSSSESGTGRNTDTQYF
TGTTCCAGCAGTGAATCTGGGACAGGGCGCAACACAGATACGCAGTATTTT
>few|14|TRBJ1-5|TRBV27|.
CASSTGWSNQPQHF
TGTGCCAGCAGCACAGGATGGTCCAATCAGCCCCAGCATTTT
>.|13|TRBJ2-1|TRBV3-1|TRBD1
CASSLQGYNEQFF
TGTGCCAGCAGCCTACAGGGGTACAATGAGCAGTTCTTC
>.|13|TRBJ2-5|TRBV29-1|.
CSVDPGNEETQYF
TGCAGCGTTGATCCGGGGAATGAAGAGACCCAGTACTTC
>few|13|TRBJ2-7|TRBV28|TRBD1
CASSRRTGREQYF
TGTGCCAGCAGCCGAAGGACAGGGCGCGAGCAGTACTTC
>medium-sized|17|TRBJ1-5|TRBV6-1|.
CASSERGDRYSNQPQHF
TGTGCCAGCAGTGAAAGGGGGGATCGATATAGCAATCAGCCCCAGCATTTT